A selection of T cell receptor beta chains follows, all from one sample in a study of CD8+CD57+ T cells in acquired aplastic anemia. TCRdb processed the reads anew with MiXCR; each CDR3 protein has one entry. The table has a few hundred thousand distinct CDR3 sequences, about 37% seen once. The sequenced sample consisted of sorted CD4+, CD8+, or CD8+CD57+ T cells (not recorded which) from PBMCs. These receptors originate from a human donor in good health, serving as a control. CDR3s include the opening cysteine and the closing phenylalanine or tryptophan.

J: TRBJ2-5
V: TRBV12-3/TRBV12-4
CDR3: CAGSLRVGQGQETQYF

J: TRBJ2-1
V: TRBV5-6
CDR3: CASSLVGTGVNEQFF

J: TRBJ1-2
V: TRBV29-1
CDR3: CSAAVGTNYGYTF

J: TRBJ2-7
V: TRBV20-1
CDR3: CSATYLPGTGRNEQYF

J: TRBJ2-5
V: TRBV5-1
CDR3: CASRTGGQEAQYF

J: TRBJ2-3
V: TRBV5-1
CDR3: CASTRSPSTDTQYF

J: TRBJ1-2
V: TRBV19
CDR3: CASSAVQASGYGYTF

J: TRBJ1-4
V: TRBV7-8
CDR3: CASSLGSNEKLFF

J: TRBJ1-2
V: TRBV5-1
CDR3: CASSLGDRGNYGYTF

J: TRBJ1-1
V: TRBV2
CDR3: CASRYHLNTEAFF

J: TRBJ2-5
V: TRBV10-3
CDR3: CASSPGTGSQYF

J: TRBJ2-2
V: TRBV9
CDR3: CASRPGLASGELFF

J: TRBJ1-2
V: TRBV10-3
CDR3: CASSEDRGHYGYTF

J: TRBJ2-1
V: TRBV10-3
CDR3: CAISEGRATNNEQFF

J: TRBJ1-1
V: TRBV10-3
CDR3: CAISESRQGGTEAFF

J: TRBJ2-7
V: TRBV7-2
CDR3: CASSFPGGGLSYEQYF

J: TRBJ2-5
V: TRBV7-9
CDR3: CASSLALRGF

J: TRBJ1-2
V: TRBV5-4
CDR3: CASSSDPGTYGYTF

J: TRBJ2-2
V: TRBV9
CDR3: CASSAGTANGELFF

J: TRBJ2-5
V: TRBV2
CDR3: CASRLSGAGETQYF

J: TRBJ2-3
V: TRBV10-1
CDR3: CASSEYADTQYF

J: TRBJ2-6
V: TRBV7-3
CDR3: CASSFQGSGANVLTF

J: TRBJ1-1
V: TRBV7-2
CDR3: CASSPWEGTEAFF

J: TRBJ1-2
V: TRBV19
CDR3: CASSSIWEVDGYTF

J: TRBJ2-7
V: TRBV20-1
CDR3: CSARDEGFYEQYF

J: TRBJ2-1
V: TRBV4-3
CDR3: CASSQDGGSSYNEQFF

J: TRBJ2-2
V: TRBV6-7
CDR3: CASSYPRTSGRRANTGELFF

J: TRBJ2-7
V: TRBV10-2
CDR3: CASSQGTSDYEQYF

J: TRBJ2-3
V: TRBV7-3
CDR3: CASSPHGTDTQYF

J: TRBJ1-6
V: TRBV6-1
CDR3: CAGKTGNNSPLHF

J: TRBJ2-2
V: TRBV20-1
CDR3: CSARDPVRTAGELFF

J: TRBJ1-2
V: TRBV14
CDR3: CASSQPRISGNTF

J: TRBJ1-1
V: TRBV10-2
CDR3: CASTTGTHTEAFF

J: TRBJ2-4
V: TRBV10-3
CDR3: CAISDDTAKNIQYF

J: TRBJ2-7
V: TRBV6-1
CDR3: CASSTRPGFYEQYF

J: TRBJ1-2
V: TRBV2
CDR3: CASSADQGSYGYTF

J: TRBJ1-2
V: TRBV19
CDR3: CASSIRGPNYGYTF

J: TRBJ1-2
V: TRBV11-2
CDR3: CASSLPLSGRTYGYTF

J: TRBJ2-7
V: TRBV7-8
CDR3: CASSLTGRAYYEQYF

J: TRBJ2-2
V: TRBV7-7
CDR3: CASSPTSGSTGELFF

J: TRBJ1-2
V: TRBV19
CDR3: CASTQAGARDYGYTF

J: TRBJ1-2
V: TRBV15
CDR3: CATSRHGGAGNYGYTF

J: TRBJ2-1
V: TRBV10-2
CDR3: CASNSGGLEQFF

J: TRBJ2-7
V: TRBV7-9
CDR3: CASSPWDRGVNEQYF

J: TRBJ2-5
V: TRBV2
CDR3: CATSSGGAGETQYF

J: TRBJ1-4
V: TRBV20-1
CDR3: CSAPGQVATNEKLFF

J: TRBJ2-1
V: TRBV4-2
CDR3: CASSQGVWTSGANEQFF

J: TRBJ2-7
V: TRBV2
CDR3: CASGGSGLEQYF

J: TRBJ1-3
V: TRBV29-1
CDR3: CSVSGQGGNTIYF

J: TRBJ1-6
V: TRBV4-1
CDR3: CASSQELRNSPLHF

J: TRBJ2-2
V: TRBV2
CDR3: CASRPANTGELFF

J: TRBJ1-1
V: TRBV7-9
CDR3: CASSLEGLTNTEAFF

J: TRBJ1-2
V: TRBV19
CDR3: CASSMDSALYGYTF

J: TRBJ2-7
V: TRBV7-8
CDR3: CASSLGGGGFYEQYF